This T cell receptor beta chain was sequenced during a study of post-analysis software for immune sequencing data. Study background: The cohort encompassed relapsing-remitting, secondary progressive and progressive-relapsing multiple sclerosis disease courses. Whole-study results and caveats: With TRBV5-6, TRBV5-1 and TRBV20-1 included, roughly five TRBV segments were more frequent in patients than in controls.

Points on this clonotype: The antigen is not known.

cDNA libraries for TCR beta contained unique molecular identifiers. TCRdb processed the PCR reads anew with MiXCR; each CDR3 protein has one entry. The data contain 150,000 or so distinct CDR3 sequences, roughly 35% of them singletons. The germline gives CDR1 SGHTA, CDR2 FQGNSA. With 1 base removed from V and 13 bases from J, the gap between germline ends came to 10 bases. The CDR3 covers 11 residues. This TCR was recovered from a girl under 18 with multiple sclerosis. The rearrangement links TRBV7-2 to TRBJ1-2; D not resolved. The sequencing used blood, collected after autologous hematopoietic stem cell transplantation. As DNA, the CDR3 is TGTGCCAGCAGCTTAGGTTTGGGGTGCACCTTC. Translated, it gives CASSLGLGCTF. Looking up the rest from reference TRBV7-2 and TRBJ1-2 gives the full variable domain: GAGVSQSPSNKVTEKGKDVELRCDPISGHTALYWYRQSLGQGLEFLIYFQGNSAPDKSGLPSDRFSAERTGGSVSTLTIQRTQQEDSAVYLCASSLGLGCTFGSGTRLTVV.